The 28 T cell receptor beta chains presented below share a single source sample, sequenced in a study of early T cells in non-severe SARS-CoV-2 infection. In TCRdb, the 5' RACE reads were re-called with MiXCR into one record per CDR3 protein. The profile shows 53,000 or so distinct CDR3 sequences, 7.7% of them singletons. The sample was whole blood. The source is an adult who was a healthcare worker with PCR-confirmed SARS-CoV-2 infection or an uninfected control (not recorded which).

This clonotype was picked up a small number of times. J is TRBJ1-2 and V is TRBV4-2; no firm D call. CDR1 is LGHNA, CDR2 YNFKEQ, per germline. CDR3 length equals 15 residues. The V and J ends lost 0 bases and 5 bases respectively, with 13 bases between them. CDR3 residues: CASSQESVRSYGYTF. DNA for the CDR3: TGTGCCAGCAGCCAAGAGTCGGTCAGGTCGTATGGCTACACCTTC.

This clonotype was observed a handful of times. V gene TRBV12-3 or TRBV12-4 combines with J gene TRBJ2-3; D might be TRBD1 (6 bases). The CDR3 runs 14 residues. Trimming left V 1 base short and J 1 base short, with 6 bases between. The CDR3 nucleotides are TGTGCCAGCAGTTTAGAGGGGGGCACAGATACGCAGTATTTT. It is translated as CASSLEGGTDTQYF.

Many counts were recorded for this clonotype. The chain links TRBV28 to TRBJ2-3, with TRBD2 matching 10 bases. CDR1 MDHEN and CDR2 SYDVKM come from the germline V gene. The CDR3 runs to 16 residues. Germline trimming cut 3 bases from V and 5 bases from J; bases unmatched to any gene: 8. CDR3 bases: TGTGCCAGCAGTTTGGGGGCCGGGACTAGCGTAGATACGCAGTATTTT. Amino acid sequence: CASSLGAGTSVDTQYF.

This clonotype has a handful of counts. The chain recombines TRBV11-2 with TRBJ1-1; D unclear. V was shortened by 0 bases and J by 3 bases, with 5 bases between the two germline ends. CDR3 length: 13 residues. Germline assignment: CDR1 SGHAT and CDR2 FQNNGV. As DNA, the CDR3 is TGTGCCAGCAGCTTAGAAAGCTACACTGAAGCTTTCTTT. This gives the protein CASSLESYTEAFF.

This clonotype was detected ten times or more. The chain is built from TRBV4-3 and TRBJ1-1; D uncertain. Trimming shortened V by 2 bases and J by 6 bases, and 16 bases separated the two germline ends. The CDR3 is 15 amino acids. Looked up from germline, CDR1 is LGHNA and CDR2 is YSLEER. Here the CDR3 DNA reads TGCGCCAGCAGCCAATCTGAAGCGATGTGGTCTGAAGCTTTCTTT. It encodes CASSQSEAMWSEAFF.

In this sample, this clonotype turned up many times. This sequence joins TRBV20-1 and TRBJ2-7; 7 bases line up with TRBD1. CDR3 length: 14 amino acids. With V trimmed by 0 bases and J by 3 bases, 5 bases remained unmatched. Per the germline V gene, CDR1 is DFQATT and CDR2 is SNEGSKA (reference sequence). The CDR3 loop reads CSAREDRVFYEQYF. The CDR3 DNA follows: TGCAGTGCTAGAGAAGACAGGGTTTTCTACGAGCAGTACTTC.

This clonotype was counted between two and nine times. The J gene is TRBJ2-7, the V gene TRBV2; 9 bases are shared with TRBD1. The CDR3 is 13 amino acids. Germline V lookup: CDR1 SNHLY, CDR2 FYNNEI. V lost 5 bases to trimming and J lost 6 bases; unmatched junction nucleotides: 5. The CDR3 loop is CASSRDRAPEQYF. CDR3 DNA sequence: TGTGCCAGCAGTAGGGACAGGGCTCCCGAGCAGTACTTC. Complete variable domain (other parts from reference TRBV2 and TRBJ2-7): EPEVTQTPSHQVTQMGQEVILRCVPISNHLYFYWYRQILGQKVEFLVSFYNNEISEKSEIFDDQFSVERPDGSNFTLKIRSTKLEDSAMYFCASSRDRAPEQYFGPGTRLTVT.

This clonotype was counted at least ten times. V is TRBV12-3 or TRBV12-4 and J is TRBJ1-2; 8 bases match TRBD1. CDR3 length: 17 residues. V gave up 0 bases and J gave up 4 bases; unmatched junction bases: 10. The CDR3 DNA sequence: TGTGCCAGCAGTTTAGCGGGGTCGACAGGGGTTGGCTATGGCTACACCTTC. Encoded protein: CASSLAGSTGVGYGYTF.

This clonotype has at least ten counts. The chain recombines TRBV4-3 with TRBJ2-1; D gene unclear. Per germline, CDR1 LGHNA and CDR2 YSLEER. CDR3 length: 16 residues. Trimming took off 0 bases at V and 4 bases at J, with 13 bases between the two ends. In nucleotides, the CDR3 is TGCGCCAGCAGCCAAGATTTTTCTAGGATTTACAATGAGCAGTTCTTC. Translated: CASSQDFSRIYNEQFF.

This clonotype has a count of ten or more. This chain connects TRBV28 to TRBJ1-5; 11 nucleotides match TRBD1. The germline V gene encodes CDR1 MDHEN and CDR2 SYDVKM. With V trimmed by 6 bases and J by 2 bases, 12 bases remained unmatched. The CDR3 loop spans 18 amino acids. CDR3 in DNA: TGTGCCAGCAGACTCCCCGCCGGGACAGGGGGACGCAATCAGCCCCAGCATTTT. Protein sequence: CASRLPAGTGGRNQPQHF. Based on the CDR3 plus reference TRBV28 and TRBJ1-5, the full variable domain is DVKVTQSSRYLVKRTGEKVFLECVQDMDHENMFWYRQDPGLGLRLIYFSYDVKMKEKGDIPEGYSVSREKKERFSLILESASTNQTSMYLCASRLPAGTGGRNQPQHFGDGTRLSIL.

This clonotype was observed many times. The chain joins TRBV3-1 to TRBJ1-1; D is unresolved. The CDR3 covers 10 residues. Trimming took 8 bases from V and 5 from J, leaving 6 bases between them. Germline V gene data show CDR1 as LGHDT and CDR2 as YNNKEL (reference sequence). This CDR3 reads CASEGTEAFF. Here the CDR3 DNA reads TGTGCCAGCGAAGGAACTGAAGCTTTCTTT.

In its sample, this clonotype was seen many times. CDR3 sequence: CASSIGASTDTQYF. The DNA of the CDR3 is TGTGCCAGTAGTATCGGGGCCAGCACAGATACGCAGTATTTT. The rearrangement links TRBV19 to TRBJ2-3; D is tentatively TRBD1 or TRBD2 (5 bases each). CDR1 is LNHDA and CDR2 is SQIVND in the germline V gene (reference sequence). The CDR3 extends over 14 amino acids. The germline V and J ends were trimmed by 3 bases and 0 bases, with 7 bases remaining between them.

This clonotype was picked up many times. V and J are TRBV4-2 and TRBJ2-2; D might be TRBD1 (6 bases). CDR3 length: 18 residues. CDR1 and CDR2 from the germline V gene are LGHNA and YNFKEQ. V lost 0 bases and J 2 bases, leaving 16 bases between the germline ends. DNA for the CDR3: TGTGCCAGCAGCCAAGATGGCCCCGGGACACTCAACACCGGGGAGCTGTTTTTT. It specifies CASSQDGPGTLNTGELFF.

Ten or more counts support this clonotype. The chain recombines TRBV18 with TRBJ2-1; D is tentatively TRBD1 or TRBD2 (5 bases each). Per the germline V gene, CDR1 is KGHSH and CDR2 is LQKENI. V was pared by 0 bases and J by 7 bases, with 10 bases between. This CDR3 comprises 14 residues. The CDR3 DNA follows: TGTGCCAGCTCACCACCAATGGGACGGAATGAGCAGTTCTTC. This encodes CASSPPMGRNEQFF. The full variable domain, rest sourced from reference TRBV18 and TRBJ2-1, is NAGVMQNPRHLVRRRGQEARLRCSPMKGHSHVYWYRQLPEEGLKFMVYLQKENIIDESGMPKERFSAEFPKEGPSILRIQQVVRGDSAAYFCASSPPMGRNEQFFGPGTRLTVL.

At least ten counts were recorded for this clonotype. The chain employs TRBV24-1 and TRBJ1-5, with 7 bases that match TRBD1. Trimming took 2 bases from V and 0 from J; bases not matched to a gene: 3. The CDR3 extends over 16 amino acids. Germline V gene sequence: CDR1 KGHDR, CDR2 SFDVKD. The CDR3: CATSDSAGGSNQPQHF. DNA for the CDR3: TGTGCCACCAGTGATTCGGCAGGGGGTAGCAATCAGCCCCAGCATTTT.

V and J are TRBV20-1 and TRBJ2-7; D is uncertain. CDR3 length equals 14 residues. Germline CDR1 DFQATT, CDR2 SNEGSKA (reference sequence). Trimming cost V 3 bases and J 4 bases, with 16 bases left between them. CDR3 in DNA: TGCAGTGCTAGGGTATCTTCCTCGGGTTACGAGCAGTACTTC. It specifies CSARVSSSGYEQYF.

This clonotype was detected ten times or more. The CDR3 protein is CASSLLSSTGSYEQYF. The DNA for the CDR3 is TGTGCCAGCAGCTTATTATCCTCGACAGGGAGCTACGAGCAGTACTTC. V is TRBV6-5 and J is TRBJ2-7; the match to TRBD1 covers 7 bases. The CDR3 is made up of 16 amino acids. J gave up 3 bases and V 6 bases, and 14 bases lay outside the gene matches. Germline V gives CDR1 MNHEY, CDR2 SVGAGI.

The sample holds a few counts of this clonotype. The chain is built from TRBV28 and TRBJ2-3; TRBD1 agrees at 12 bases. This CDR3 spans 14 amino acids. Per the germline V gene, CDR1 is MDHEN and CDR2 is SYDVKM. The junction had 1 base not matched to a gene; V was cut back by 6 bases and J by 3 bases. The CDR3 nucleotides read TGTGCCAGCAGGGGACAGGGGGCAACAGATACGCAGTATTTT. Its translation is CASRGQGATDTQYF. The full variable domain, rest sourced from reference TRBV28 and TRBJ2-3, is DVKVTQSSRYLVKRTGEKVFLECVQDMDHENMFWYRQDPGLGLRLIYFSYDVKMKEKGDIPEGYSVSREKKERFSLILESASTNQTSMYLCASRGQGATDTQYFGPGTRLTVL.

This clonotype was recorded at least ten times. This chain links TRBV9 with TRBJ2-7, with D perhaps TRBD1 (6 bases). Trimming shortened V by 0 bases and J by 2 bases, and 15 bases separated the two germline ends. This CDR3 has 16 amino acids. CDR1 is SGDLS, CDR2 YYNGEE, per germline. The CDR3 coding sequence is TGTGCCAGCAGCGTAGCGGGTAAGACAGGAACCTACGAGCAGTACTTC. It translates to CASSVAGKTGTYEQYF.

This clonotype showed up just a few times. The chain recombines TRBV12-3 or TRBV12-4 with TRBJ1-5, with a possible D match to TRBD1 (6 bases). This CDR3 comprises 15 residues. Deletions cut 5 bases from V and 2 bases from J, with 13 bases between. CDR3 sequence reads: CASSRGVAGNQPQHF. The CDR3 DNA is TGTGCCAGCAGTAGGGGGGTGGCTGGCAATCAGCCCCAGCATTTT.

This clonotype was seen once. This clone may be a read error of a much larger clone one base away. This chain joins TRBV12-3 or TRBV12-4 and TRBJ2-2; TRBD1 matches 8 bases. The CDR3 runs to 16 residues. The CDR3 DNA sequence: TGTGCCAGCAGTTGGCCCGGGACAGGCAACACCAGGGAGCTGTTTTTT. This codes for CASSWPGTGNTRELFF.

This rearrangement joins TRBV6-5 to TRBJ2-1; D ambiguous. CDR3 length: 14 amino acids. Germline CDR1 and CDR2: MNHEY and SVGAGI. Trimming left V 4 bases short and J 9 bases short, with 16 bases between. For the CDR3, the DNA is TGTGCCAGCAGTTCCCCGGGCCCAGCTACTGAGCAGTTCTTC. It codes for CASSSPGPATEQFF.

This clonotype showed up many times. The chain joins TRBV28 to TRBJ2-6; D remains unclear. This CDR3 contains 15 residues. The V end was cut by 6 bases, the J end by 2 bases, with 11 bases between. Germline V gene sequence: CDR1 MDHEN, CDR2 SYDVKM. CDR3 coding DNA: TGTGCCAGCAGCATCGTTAAACCTGGGGCCAACGTCCTGACTTTC. This encodes CASSIVKPGANVLTF. The entire variable domain, with the rest obtained from reference TRBV28 and TRBJ2-6, is as follows: DVKVTQSSRYLVKRTGEKVFLECVQDMDHENMFWYRQDPGLGLRLIYFSYDVKMKEKGDIPEGYSVSREKKERFSLILESASTNQTSMYLCASSIVKPGANVLTFGAGSRLTVL.

This clonotype was observed many times. The J gene is TRBJ1-4, the V gene TRBV7-2; D is unclear. V was trimmed by 0 bases and J by 5 bases, leaving 13 bases between them. CDR3 length: 16 residues. Germline CDR1 and CDR2: SGHTA and FQGNSA. CDR3 protein: CASSLASLSNNEKLFF. CDR3 nucleotides: TGTGCCAGCAGCTTAGCTTCCCTGAGCAACAATGAAAAACTGTTTTTT.

This clonotype was counted a single time. A read error may be the cause here, since a much bigger clone is one base away. The CDR3 DNA reads as TGCAGCGTTAAGGGGACAGGGAACATCGGGGAGCTGTTTTTT. This gives the protein CSVKGTGNIGELFF. V and J are TRBV29-1 and TRBJ2-2; 9 bases align to TRBD1. This CDR3 has 14 residues. Germline CDR1 is SQVTM and CDR2 is ANQGSEA.

The V gene is TRBV5-6, the J gene TRBJ1-5; D is perhaps TRBD1 (6 bases). The germline gives CDR1 SGHDT, CDR2 YYEEEE. The CDR3 sequence is 16 residues long. Deletions cut 4 bases from V and 1 base from J, with 15 bases between. Written as DNA, the CDR3 is TGTGCCAGCAGCCCCTGTGAGGGGGACAGCAATCAGCCCCAGCATTTT. Protein sequence: CASSPCEGDSNQPQHF.

This clonotype came up many times. This chain joins TRBV20-1 and TRBJ1-2, with 7 positions matching TRBD1. V shed 5 bases, J shed 5 bases, and the junction held 8 bases outside the gene matches. Germline V gene lookup returns CDR1 DFQATT and CDR2 SNEGSKA (reference sequence). CDR3 size: 13 residues. The CDR3 is CSAVTTGIYGYTF. The DNA for the CDR3 is TGCAGTGCTGTCACGACAGGGATTTATGGCTACACCTTC.

This clonotype was detected many times. The gene calls are TRBV18 and TRBJ1-1; TRBD1 is a possible D gene (5 bases). The germline V gene has CDR1 KGHSH and CDR2 LQKENI. The germline V and J ends were trimmed by 2 bases and 1 base, with 14 bases remaining between them. The CDR3 totals 16 residues. The CDR3 sequence is CASSPGKGRANTEAFF. The CDR3 DNA is TGTGCCAGCTCACCAGGTAAGGGGAGAGCGAACACTGAAGCTTTCTTT.